Below are 13 T cell receptor beta chains sequenced from a single sample in a study of a mutant IDH1 vaccine in newly diagnosed glioma. Their antigen targets remain unknown. Noted time point: week 11, during vaccination. Vaccination used 300 ug of mutant IDH1 20-mer peptide per dose, with topical imiquimod. Libraries were prepared by immunoSEQ multiplex PCR; TCRdb keeps only in-frame clonotypes and omits some of them. Of tens of thousands of clones in the sample, about 80% were seen once. The sample was PBMCs, taken from a glioma patient whose treatment included an IDH1 peptide vaccine. These receptor sequences come from a man aged 50-59 years with glioma.

This chain uses TRBV5-1 with TRBJ1-1; D is undetermined. Germline lookup yields CDR1 SGHRS and CDR2 YFSETQ. The length of the CDR3 is 14 residues. V lost 2 bases to trimming and J lost 1 base, with 9 bases between them. This chain's CDR3 is CASSFHGENTEAFF. For the CDR3, the DNA is TGCGCCAGCAGCTTCCATGGGGAGAACACTGAAGCTTTCTTT.

V and J are TRBV6-6 and TRBJ1-5; D ambiguous. Trimming pared 6 bases from V and 0 bases from J, leaving 12 bases between. Germline V CDR1 and CDR2: MNHNY, SVGAGI (reference sequence). The CDR3 covers 15 residues. CDR3: CASSLGRTSNQPQHF. For the CDR3, the DNA is TGTGCCAGCAGCCTTGGACGGACTAGCAATCAGCCCCAGCATTTT.

The chain combines TRBV7-9 with TRBJ1-2, with D unresolved. The germline V gene encodes CDR1 SEHNR and CDR2 FQNEAQ (reference sequence). The CDR3 spans 11 residues. V lost 5 bases and J 7 bases, leaving 8 bases between the germline ends. In DNA, the CDR3 is TGTGCCAGCAGCCCTCTCTTTGGCTACACCTTC. Translating it yields CASSPLFGYTF.

The chain joins TRBV19 to TRBJ1-2; D is undetermined. Germline CDR1 and CDR2: LNHDA and SQIVND (reference sequence). The length of the CDR3 is 15 residues. V dropped 7 bases and J dropped 2 bases, with 17 bases sitting between them. The CDR3 region is CASTQGIRNNYGYTF. The DNA for the CDR3 is TGTGCCAGTACCCAAGGAATAAGGAACAACTATGGCTACACCTTC.

The genes are TRBV5-1 and TRBJ1-6; no firm D call. Deletions cut 4 bases from V and 7 bases from J, with 12 bases between. Germline loops: CDR1 SGHRS, CDR2 YFSETQ. The CDR3 extends over 14 amino acids. CDR3 sequence reads: CASSDPRVNSPLHF. CDR3 DNA: TGCGCCAGCAGCGACCCAAGGGTAAATTCACCCCTCCACTTT. The full variable domain, completed using reference TRBV5-1 and TRBJ1-6, is KAGVTQTPRYLIKTRGQQVTLSCSPISGHRSVSWYQQTPGQGLQFLFEYFSETQRNKGNFPGRFSGRQFSNSRSEMNVSTLELGDSALYLCASSDPRVNSPLHFGNGTRLTVT.

The rearrangement uses TRBV9 and TRBJ2-3; 8 nucleotides agree with TRBD2. The CDR3 has 16 amino acids. The germline gives CDR1 SGDLS, CDR2 YYNGEE. Trimming removed 0 bases from V and 2 bases from J; junction bases left unmatched: 5. CDR3 in DNA: TGTGCCAGCAGCGTAGCGGAGCGGGGGTACACAGATACGCAGTATTTT. Translating gives CASSVAERGYTDTQYF. Using reference TRBV9 and TRBJ2-3 for the parts outside the CDR3, the full variable domain is DSGVTQTPKHLITATGQRVTLRCSPRSGDLSVYWYQQSLDQGLQFLIQYYNGEERAKGNILERFSAQQFPDLHSELNLSSLELGDSALYFCASSVAERGYTDTQYFGPGTRLTVL.

The J gene is TRBJ1-6, the V gene TRBV6-5; TRBD1 agrees at 7 bases. CDR3 length equals 14 residues. CDR1 is MNHEY and CDR2 is SVGAGI in the germline V gene. The V gene end was trimmed by 6 bases and the J gene end by 3 bases; junction bases not matched to a gene: 2. In DNA form, the CDR3 reads TGTGCCAGCAGAAGGGACAGCTATAATTCACCCCTCCACTTT. Protein sequence: CASRRDSYNSPLHF.

This chain uses TRBV14 with TRBJ2-1; no reliable D call. This CDR3 region has 15 residues. The germline V gene has CDR1 SGHDN and CDR2 FVKESK. Trimming removed 4 bases at V and 0 bases at J, with 10 bases between. Here the CDR3 reads CASSPLTGSYNEQFF. CDR3 nucleotide sequence: TGTGCCAGCAGCCCGCTAACTGGCTCCTACAATGAGCAGTTCTTC.

The chain employs TRBV5-4 and TRBJ2-5; 8 bases agree with TRBD1. The tail of the sequence fits TRBJ2-7 better, so the J call may be wrong. The CDR3 is 14 amino acids. Per germline, CDR1 SGHNT and CDR2 YYREEE (reference sequence). The CDR3 DNA reads TGTGCCAGCAGCTCCGGGACAGGACCCTACGAGCAGTACTTC. This encodes CASSSGTGPYEQYF.

This chain joins TRBV7-9 and TRBJ2-3; D is ambiguous. The CDR3 runs to 12 residues. With 3 bases removed from V and 3 bases from J, the gap between germline ends came to 4 bases. Germline CDR1 and CDR2: SEHNR and FQNEAQ (reference sequence). The CDR3 protein is CASSFRTDTQYF. The CDR3 region has the DNA TGTGCCAGCAGCTTTCGGACAGATACGCAGTATTTT.

V is TRBV19 and J is TRBJ2-1; no clear D gene. The CDR3 sequence is 17 residues long. V gave up 2 bases and J gave up 4 bases, with 18 bases separating them. Germline assignment: CDR1 LNHDA and CDR2 SQIVND (reference sequence). Here the CDR3 reads CASSISYSPWEYNEQFF. Here the CDR3 DNA reads TGTGCCAGTAGTATATCCTACTCCCCATGGGAATACAATGAGCAGTTCTTC.

The rearrangement uses TRBV19 and TRBJ1-3; possibly TRBD1 for D (6 bases). The CDR3 is 17 amino acids. Trimming removed 6 bases from V and 4 bases from J, with 22 bases in between. Germline V lookup: CDR1 LNHDA, CDR2 SQIVND (reference sequence). The CDR3 DNA is TGTGCCAGTAGACCTCAAATGGGGACAAACGCCGGAAACACCATATATTTT. Its translation: CASRPQMGTNAGNTIYF. Complete variable domain (other parts from reference TRBV19 and TRBJ1-3): DGGITQSPKYLFRKEGQNVTLSCEQNLNHDAMYWYRQDPGQGLRLIYYSQIVNDFQKGDIAEGYSVSREKKESFPLTVTSAQKNPTAFYLCASRPQMGTNAGNTIYFGEGSWLTVV.

CDR3 loop: CASTPRGGKREAFF. CDR3 DNA: TGTGCCAGTACTCCCCGCGGGGGGAAGCGGGAAGCTTTCTTT. The rearrangement links TRBV19 to TRBJ1-1, with D possibly matching TRBD1 (5 bases). V gave up 7 bases and J gave up 8 bases, with 20 bases separating them. The CDR3 contains 14 residues. CDR1 and CDR2 from the germline V gene are LNHDA and SQIVND (reference sequence).